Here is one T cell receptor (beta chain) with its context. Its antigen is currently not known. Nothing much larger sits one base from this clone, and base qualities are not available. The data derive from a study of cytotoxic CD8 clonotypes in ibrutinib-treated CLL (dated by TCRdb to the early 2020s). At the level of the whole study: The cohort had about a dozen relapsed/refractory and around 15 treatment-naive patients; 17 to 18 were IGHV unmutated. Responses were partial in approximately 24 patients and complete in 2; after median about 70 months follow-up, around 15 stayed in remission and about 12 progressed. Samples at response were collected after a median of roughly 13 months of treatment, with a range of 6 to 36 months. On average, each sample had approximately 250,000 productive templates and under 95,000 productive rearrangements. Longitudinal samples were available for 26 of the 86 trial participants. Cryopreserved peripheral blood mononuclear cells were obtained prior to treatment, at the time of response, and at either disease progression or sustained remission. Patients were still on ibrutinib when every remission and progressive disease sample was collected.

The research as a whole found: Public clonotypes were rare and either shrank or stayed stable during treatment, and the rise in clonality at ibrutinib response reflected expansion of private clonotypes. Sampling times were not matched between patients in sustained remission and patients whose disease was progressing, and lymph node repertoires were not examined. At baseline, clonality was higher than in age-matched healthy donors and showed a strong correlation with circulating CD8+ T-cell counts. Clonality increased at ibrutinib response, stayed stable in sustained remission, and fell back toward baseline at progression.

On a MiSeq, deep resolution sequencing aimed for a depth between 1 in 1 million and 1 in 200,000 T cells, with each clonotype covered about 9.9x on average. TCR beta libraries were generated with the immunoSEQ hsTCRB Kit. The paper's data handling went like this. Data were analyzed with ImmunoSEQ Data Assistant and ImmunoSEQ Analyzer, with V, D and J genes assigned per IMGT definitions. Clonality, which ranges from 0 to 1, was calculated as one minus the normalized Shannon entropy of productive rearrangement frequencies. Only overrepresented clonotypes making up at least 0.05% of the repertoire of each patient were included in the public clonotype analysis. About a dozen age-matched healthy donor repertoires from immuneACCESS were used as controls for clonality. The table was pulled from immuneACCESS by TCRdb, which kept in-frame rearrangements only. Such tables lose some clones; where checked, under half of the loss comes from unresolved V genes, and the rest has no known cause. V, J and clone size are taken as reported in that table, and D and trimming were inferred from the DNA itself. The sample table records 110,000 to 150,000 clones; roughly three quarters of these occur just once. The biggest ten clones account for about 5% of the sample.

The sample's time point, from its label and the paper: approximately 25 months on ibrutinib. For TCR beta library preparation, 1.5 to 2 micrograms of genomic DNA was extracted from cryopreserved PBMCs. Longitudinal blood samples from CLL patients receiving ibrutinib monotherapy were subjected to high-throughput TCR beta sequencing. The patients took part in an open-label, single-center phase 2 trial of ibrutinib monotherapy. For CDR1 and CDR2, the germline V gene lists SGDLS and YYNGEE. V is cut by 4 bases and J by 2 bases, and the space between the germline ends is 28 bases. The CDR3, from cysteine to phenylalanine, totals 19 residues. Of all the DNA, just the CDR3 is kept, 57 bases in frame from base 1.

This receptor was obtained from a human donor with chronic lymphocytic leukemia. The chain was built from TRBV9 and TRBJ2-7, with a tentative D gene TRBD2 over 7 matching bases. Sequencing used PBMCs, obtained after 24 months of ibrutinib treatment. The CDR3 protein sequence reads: CASSPQRGGGGSGTYEQYF. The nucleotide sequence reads TGTGCCAGCAGCCCCCAAAGGGGCGGGGGCGGGTCGGGGACCTACGAGCAGTACTTC.